Below, 15 T cell receptor beta chains from the same sample are listed, as sequenced in a study of PD-L1 blockade in urothelial cancer. Regarding time point: pretreatment peripheral blood. Data came from immunoSEQ multiplex PCR; TCRdb stores just in-frame clones and leaves some out. Among tens of thousands of clones listed, 85% were seen once. The specimen was PBMCs, collected around atezolizumab (anti-PD-L1) treatment. All receptors derive from a man aged 55-75 years with urothelial cancer.

This clone was seen only once. V gene TRBV28 combines with J gene TRBJ2-1; 11 bases agree with TRBD2. The germline gives CDR1 MDHEN, CDR2 SYDVKM. Unmatched junction bases numbered 6, after V lost 6 bases and J lost 2 bases. The CDR3 has 16 amino acids. CDR3 protein: CASRTLAGGTYNEQFF. CDR3 coding DNA: TGTGCCAGCAGGACGCTAGCGGGAGGTACCTACAATGAGCAGTTCTTC. Together with reference TRBV28 and TRBJ2-1, the CDR3 gives the full variable domain: DVKVTQSSRYLVKRTGEKVFLECVQDMDHENMFWYRQDPGLGLRLIYFSYDVKMKEKGDIPEGYSVSREKKERFSLILESASTNQTSMYLCASRTLAGGTYNEQFFGPGTRLTVL.

The chain links TRBV10-2 to TRBJ2-1, with D possibly being TRBD1 (5 bases). The CDR3 runs to 17 residues. Germline CDR1 reads WSHSY; CDR2 reads SAAADI. The V gene lost 7 bases and the J gene lost 0 bases, with 19 bases spanning the gap. CDR3 loop: CASTTTPMGRSYNEQFF. CDR3 nucleotides: TGCGCCAGCACCACGACCCCAATGGGGCGCTCCTACAATGAGCAGTTCTTC.

J is TRBJ1-6 and V is TRBV25-1, with 12 bases lining up with TRBD1. The CDR3 is 17 residues long. V shed 6 bases and J 9 bases; nucleotides not matched to a gene: 12. Looked up from germline, CDR1 is MGHDK and CDR2 is SYGVNS. CDR3 residues: CASRAPGQGARSSPLHF. DNA of the CDR3: TGTGCCAGCAGAGCCCCGGGACAGGGGGCGCGTAGTTCACCCCTCCACTTT.

The chain couples TRBV7-2 to TRBJ2-5; possibly TRBD1 for D (6 bases). Germline V gene data show CDR1 as SGHTA and CDR2 as FQGNSA. The ends were cut back, 5 bases at V and 2 bases at J, with 15 bases in the middle. The CDR3 covers 15 residues. The DNA for the CDR3 is TGTGCCAGCAGCCTACAGGGATTCATACAAGAGACCCAGTACTTC. Translated, it gives CASSLQGFIQETQYF.

The V call is TRBV7-9, the J call TRBJ1-2, with D possibly matching TRBD1 (5 bases). The CDR3 sequence is 15 residues long. Germline V CDR1 and CDR2: SEHNR, FQNEAQ (reference sequence). Trimming took 4 bases from V and 5 from J, leaving 17 bases between them. CDR3 protein: CASSYPPDTRYGYTF. Written as DNA, the CDR3 is TGTGCCAGCAGCTACCCACCGGACACGAGATATGGCTACACCTTC. Full variable domain (remainder filled in from reference TRBV7-9 and TRBJ1-2): DTGVSQNPRHKITKRGQNVTFRCDPISEHNRLYWYRQTLGQGPEFLTYFQNEAQLEKSRLLSDRFSAERPKGSFSTLEIQRTEQGDSAMYLCASSYPPDTRYGYTFGSGTRLTVV.

CDR3 in amino acids: CATSTGSPSYEQYF. The CDR3, as DNA: TGTGCCACCAGCACGGGTTCTCCTTCCTACGAGCAGTACTTC. This chain uses TRBV15 with TRBJ2-7; D ambiguous. Trimming removed 4 bases from V and 1 base from J, with 11 bases in between. Per the germline V gene, CDR1 is LNHNV and CDR2 is YYDKDF (reference sequence). This CDR3 spans 14 amino acids. The full variable domain, completed using reference TRBV15 and TRBJ2-7, is DAMVIQNPRYQVTQFGKPVTLSCSQTLNHNVMYWYQQKSSQAPKLLFHYYDKDFNNEADTPDNFQSRRPNTSFCFLDIRSPGLGDTAMYLCATSTGSPSYEQYFGPGTRLTVT.

The CDR3 sequence is CASSQVVAGGLTGELFF. CDR3 bases: TGCGCCAGCAGCCAAGTTGTAGCGGGAGGCCTCACCGGGGAGCTGTTTTTT. V usage is TRBV4-3 and J usage is TRBJ2-2, with 10 bases lining up with TRBD2. V was pared by 1 base and J by 4 bases, with 6 bases of the junction left unmatched. Per the germline V gene, CDR1 is LGHNA and CDR2 is YSLEER. The CDR3 contains 17 residues.

This clone has just one count. This chain joins TRBV21-1 and TRBJ1-1. TRBV21-1 has pseudogene status. The CDR3 sequence is 13 residues long. The DNA for the CDR3 is TGTGCCAGCAGCCCAGAGACCCCGGGTGAAGCTTTCTTT. Protein sequence: CASSPETPGEAFF.

DNA of the CDR3: TGCGCCAGCAGCCTCGAGAGGAACTCCTACGAGCAGTACTTC. This translates into CASSLERNSYEQYF. V is TRBV4-3 and J is TRBJ2-7; D is unclear. The CDR3 is 14 amino acids. Germline lookup yields CDR1 LGHNA and CDR2 YSLEER. V was pared by 4 bases and J by 0 bases, with 10 bases between.

This chain joins TRBV10-3 and TRBJ2-3, with D possibly TRBD2 on 5 matching bases. V was pared by 3 bases and J by 1 base, with 8 bases between. There are 14 residues in the CDR3. The V gene's germline CDR1 is ENHRY and CDR2 SYGVKD. The CDR3 loop reads CAISDIGGTDTQYF. CDR3 bases: TGTGCCATCAGTGATATCGGGGGCACAGATACGCAGTATTTT.

The chain is built from TRBV5-1 and TRBJ1-2, with TRBD1 matching 7 bases. The CDR3 has 12 amino acids. The germline V gene encodes CDR1 SGHRS and CDR2 YFSETQ. V shed 4 bases and J 8 bases; nucleotides not matched to a gene: 5. CDR3 residues: CASSPTGDGYTF. For the CDR3, the DNA is TGCGCCAGCAGCCCTACAGGGGACGGCTACACCTTC.

The chain joins TRBV4-3 to TRBJ2-7; 11 positions match TRBD2. Trimming removed 1 base from V and 4 bases from J; junction bases left unmatched: 3. CDR1 is LGHNA, CDR2 YSLEER, per germline. The CDR3 has 15 residues. In DNA, the CDR3 is TGCGCCAGCAGCCAAGGACGGACTAGCGGGTACGAGCAGTACTTC. It is translated as CASSQGRTSGYEQYF.

This clone was detected a few times. V and J are TRBV7-2 and TRBJ2-7, with 8 bases identical to TRBD2. The V gene's germline CDR1 is SGHTA and CDR2 FQGNSA. Trimming took 2 bases from V and 7 from J; bases not matched to a gene: 10. This CDR3 region has 15 residues. The CDR3 sequence is CASSLYPAGVSEQYF. The CDR3, as DNA: TGTGCCAGCAGCTTATACCCAGCGGGAGTATCTGAGCAGTACTTC.

The gene calls are TRBV7-3 and TRBJ2-3; D not resolved. The CDR3 length is 15 residues. With 1 base removed from V and 1 base from J, the gap between germline ends came to 9 bases. CDR1 SGHTA and CDR2 FQGTGA come from the germline V gene. CDR3 nucleotide sequence: TGTGCCAGCAGCTTAATGGGCCATGGCACAGATACGCAGTATTTT. This gives the protein CASSLMGHGTDTQYF. Variable domain in full (rest from reference TRBV7-3 and TRBJ2-3): GAGVSQTPSNKVTEKGKYVELRCDPISGHTALYWYRQSLGQGPEFLIYFQGTGAADDSGLPNDRFFAVRPEGSVSTLKIQRTERGDSAVYLCASSLMGHGTDTQYFGPGTRLTVL.

This clone was seen once. This chain connects TRBV2 to TRBJ1-2; no clear D. V was clipped by 0 bases and J by 4 bases, with 15 bases between them. Germline V gives CDR1 SNHLY, CDR2 FYNNEI. The CDR3 runs 16 residues. The CDR3 loop reads CASSEAGRAFLYGYTF. CDR3 nucleotides: TGTGCCAGCAGTGAAGCGGGGAGGGCATTCCTCTATGGCTACACCTTC.